These 3 T cell receptor beta chains were sequenced from one sample in a study of blood T cell repertoires in COVID-19. Profiling relied on immunoSEQ multiplex PCR, and the TCRdb table lists in-frame clones only, not all of them. The repertoire holds around 150,000 clones, about four fifths seen once, with 8% to 10% in the top ten. The specimen sequenced was peripheral blood. Receptor source: a woman aged 80 or over in a cohort sampled during active or convalescent COVID-19.

The chain combines TRBV4-2 with TRBJ2-5, with 9 bases aligning to TRBD2. V was clipped by 0 bases and J by 5 bases; unmatched bases: 13. The CDR3 runs to 18 residues. Germline CDR1 and CDR2: LGHNA and YNFKEQ. CDR3 bases: TGTGCCAGCAGCCAAGAGGTTGTATTAGCGGGGGCGGGGGAGACCCAGTACTTC. It specifies CASSQEVVLAGAGETQYF.

This clone was observed a single time. V usage is TRBV6-4 and J usage is TRBJ2-3, with 9 positions matching TRBD1. V shed 2 bases and J 10 bases; nucleotides not matched to a gene: 4. This CDR3 contains 13 residues. CDR1 and CDR2 (germline): MRHNA, SNTAGT. The DNA of the CDR3 is TGTGCCAGCAGTGACAACCGGGACAGGGCGCAGTATTTT. Translated, it gives CASSDNRDRAQYF.

V is TRBV7-8 and J is TRBJ1-1; D may be TRBD1 (5 bases). Trimming took off 2 bases at V and 10 bases at J, with 11 bases between the two ends. This CDR3 spans 12 amino acids. Germline assignment: CDR1 SGHVS and CDR2 FQNEAQ. The CDR3 sequence: CASSLRGLGAFF. The CDR3 nucleotides are TGTGCCAGCAGCTTACGGGGGTTGGGAGCTTTCTTT.